This TCR beta chain was sequenced in a study of shared clonotypes between healthy human individuals. Study in general: The cohort comprised a couple of women and a few men. Their ages spanned 18 to 49 years. CD4 naive and CD4 memory each took three plates per donor, while CD8 naive took two and CD8 memory one. Notes on the study in general: Non-shared clonotypes displayed generation probabilities falling below those of clonotypes present in all four donors. Naive subsets tended to show greater estimated richness than memory subsets.

Generated by immunoSEQ multiplex PCR, the TCRdb table keeps only in-frame clones and is missing some. The sample has roughly 500,000 clones; roughly 95% are singletons. Germline V gives CDR1 SGHRS, CDR2 YFSETQ. This CDR3 has 16 amino acids. The V gene lost 0 bases and the J gene lost 0 bases, with 11 bases spanning the gap. Concerning this clone itself: Its antigen is unidentified.

Sequencing was performed on naive CD4+ T cells sorted from blood. Subset in this sample: CD45RA+ positively selected. The rearrangement joins TRBV5-1 to TRBJ2-3, with D perhaps matching TRBD1 or TRBD2 (5 bases each). The sequence came from a woman between 25 and 40 years old in good health. The CDR3 here is CASSLGGTSSTDTQYF. In DNA form, the CDR3 reads TGCGCCAGCAGCTTGGGAGGGACCTCTAGCACAGATACGCAGTATTTT.